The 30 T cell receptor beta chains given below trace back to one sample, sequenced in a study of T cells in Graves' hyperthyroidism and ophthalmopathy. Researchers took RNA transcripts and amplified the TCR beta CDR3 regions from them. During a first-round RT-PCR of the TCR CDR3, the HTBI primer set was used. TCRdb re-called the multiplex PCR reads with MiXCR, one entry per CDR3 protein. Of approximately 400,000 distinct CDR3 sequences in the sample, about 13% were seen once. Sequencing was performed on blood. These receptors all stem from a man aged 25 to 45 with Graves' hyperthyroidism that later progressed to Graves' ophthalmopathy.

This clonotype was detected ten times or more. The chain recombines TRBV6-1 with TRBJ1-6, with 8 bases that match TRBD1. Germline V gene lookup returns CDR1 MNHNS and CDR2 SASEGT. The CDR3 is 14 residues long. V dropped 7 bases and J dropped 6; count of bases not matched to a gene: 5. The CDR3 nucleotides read TGTGCCAGCATCCAGGGGGCTGTTAATTCACCCCTCCACTTT. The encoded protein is CASIQGAVNSPLHF.

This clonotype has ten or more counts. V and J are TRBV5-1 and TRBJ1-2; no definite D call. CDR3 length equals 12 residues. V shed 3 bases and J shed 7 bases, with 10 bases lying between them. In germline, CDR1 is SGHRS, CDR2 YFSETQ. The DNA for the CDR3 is TGCGCCAGCAGCTCGGGCGGACGTGGCTACACCTTC. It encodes CASSSGGRGYTF.

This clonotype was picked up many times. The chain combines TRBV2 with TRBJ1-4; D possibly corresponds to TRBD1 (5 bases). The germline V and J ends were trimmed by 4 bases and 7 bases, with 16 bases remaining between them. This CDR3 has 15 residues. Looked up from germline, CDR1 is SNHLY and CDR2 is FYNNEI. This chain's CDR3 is CASSVLSIGGEKLFF. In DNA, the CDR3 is TGTGCCAGCAGTGTTCTAAGCATTGGGGGTGAAAAACTGTTTTTT.

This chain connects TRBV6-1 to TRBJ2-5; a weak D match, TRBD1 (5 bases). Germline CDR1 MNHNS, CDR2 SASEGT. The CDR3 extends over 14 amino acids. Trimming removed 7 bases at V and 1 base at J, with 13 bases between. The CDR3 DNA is TGTGCCAGCAATACAAAACAGGTCCAAGAGACCCAGTACTTC. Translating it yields CASNTKQVQETQYF.

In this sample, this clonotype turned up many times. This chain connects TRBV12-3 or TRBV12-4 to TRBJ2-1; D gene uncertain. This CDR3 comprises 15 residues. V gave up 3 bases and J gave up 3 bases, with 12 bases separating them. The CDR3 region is CASSFGTMDYNEQFF. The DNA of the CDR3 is TGTGCCAGCAGTTTTGGTACAATGGACTACAATGAGCAGTTCTTC.

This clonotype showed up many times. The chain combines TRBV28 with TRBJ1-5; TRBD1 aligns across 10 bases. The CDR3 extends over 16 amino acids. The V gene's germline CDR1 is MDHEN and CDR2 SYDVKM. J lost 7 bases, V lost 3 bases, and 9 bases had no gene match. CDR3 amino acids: CASSLAGQGDGQPQHF. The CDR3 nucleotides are TGTGCCAGCAGTTTGGCAGGACAGGGGGACGGCCAGCCCCAGCATTTT.

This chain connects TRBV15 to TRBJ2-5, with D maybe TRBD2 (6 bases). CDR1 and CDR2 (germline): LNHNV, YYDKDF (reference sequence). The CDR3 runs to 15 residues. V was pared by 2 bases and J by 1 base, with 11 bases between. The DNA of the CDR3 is TGTGCCACCAGCAGATGGCGGAGGGGCCAAGAGACCCAGTACTTC. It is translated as CATSRWRRGQETQYF.

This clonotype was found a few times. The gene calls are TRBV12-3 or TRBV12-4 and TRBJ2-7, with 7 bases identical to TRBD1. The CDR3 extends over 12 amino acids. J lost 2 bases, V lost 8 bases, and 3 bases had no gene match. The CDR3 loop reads CASGQVTYEQYF. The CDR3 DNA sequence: TGTGCCAGCGGACAGGTAACCTACGAGCAGTACTTC.

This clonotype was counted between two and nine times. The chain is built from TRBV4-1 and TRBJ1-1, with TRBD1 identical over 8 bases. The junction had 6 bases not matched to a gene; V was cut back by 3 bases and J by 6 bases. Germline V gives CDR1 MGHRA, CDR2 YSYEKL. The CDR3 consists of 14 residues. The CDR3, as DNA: TGCGCCAGCAGCCAGGGCAGGGGGCTACCTGAAGCTTTCTTT. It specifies CASSQGRGLPEAFF.

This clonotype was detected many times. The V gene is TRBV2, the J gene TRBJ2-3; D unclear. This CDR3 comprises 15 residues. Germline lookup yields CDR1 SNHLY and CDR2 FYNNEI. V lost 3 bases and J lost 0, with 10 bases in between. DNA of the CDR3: TGTGCCAGCAGTGAGGACCGCCTTAGCACAGATACGCAGTATTTT. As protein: CASSEDRLSTDTQYF.

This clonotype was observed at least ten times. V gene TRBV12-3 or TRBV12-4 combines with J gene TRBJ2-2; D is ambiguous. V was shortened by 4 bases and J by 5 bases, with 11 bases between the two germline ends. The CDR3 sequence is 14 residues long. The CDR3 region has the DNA TGTGCCAGCAGTTACCCGGGCCCGACCGGGGAGCTGTTTTTT. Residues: CASSYPGPTGELFF.

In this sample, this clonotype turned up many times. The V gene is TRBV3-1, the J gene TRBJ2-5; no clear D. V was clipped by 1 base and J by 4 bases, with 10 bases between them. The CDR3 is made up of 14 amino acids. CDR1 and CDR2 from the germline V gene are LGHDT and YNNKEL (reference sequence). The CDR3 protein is CASSQGFSLETQYF. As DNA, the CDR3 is TGTGCCAGCAGCCAAGGTTTCTCGCTAGAGACCCAGTACTTC.

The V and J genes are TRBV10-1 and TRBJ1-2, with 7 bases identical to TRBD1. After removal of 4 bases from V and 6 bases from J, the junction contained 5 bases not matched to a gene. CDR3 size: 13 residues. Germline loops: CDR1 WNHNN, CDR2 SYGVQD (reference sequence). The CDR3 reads CASSGQGGDGYTF. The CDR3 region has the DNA TGCGCCAGCAGTGGACAGGGAGGCGATGGCTACACCTTC.

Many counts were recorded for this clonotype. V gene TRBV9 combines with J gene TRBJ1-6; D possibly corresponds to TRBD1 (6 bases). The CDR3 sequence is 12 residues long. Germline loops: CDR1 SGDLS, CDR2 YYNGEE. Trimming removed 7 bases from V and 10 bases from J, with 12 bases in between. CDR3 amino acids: CASGQFGSPLHF. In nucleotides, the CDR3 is TGTGCCAGCGGACAGTTCGGGTCACCCCTCCACTTT. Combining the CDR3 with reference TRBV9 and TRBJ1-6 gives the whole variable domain DSGVTQTPKHLITATGQRVTLRCSPRSGDLSVYWYQQSLDQGLQFLIQYYNGEERAKGNILERFSAQQFPDLHSELNLSSLELGDSALYFCASGQFGSPLHFGNGTRLTVT.

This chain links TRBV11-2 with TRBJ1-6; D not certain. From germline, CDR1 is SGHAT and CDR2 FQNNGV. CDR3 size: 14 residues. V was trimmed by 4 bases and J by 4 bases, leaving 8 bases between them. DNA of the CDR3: TGTGCCAGCAGCTCATTGGTGTATAATTCACCCCTCCACTTT. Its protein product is CASSSLVYNSPLHF. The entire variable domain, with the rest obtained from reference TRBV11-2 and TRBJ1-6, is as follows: EAGVAQSPRYKIIEKRQSVAFWCNPISGHATLYWYQQILGQGPKLLIQFQNNGVVDDSQLPKDRFSAERLKGVDSTLKIQPAKLEDSAVYLCASSSLVYNSPLHFGNGTRLTVT.

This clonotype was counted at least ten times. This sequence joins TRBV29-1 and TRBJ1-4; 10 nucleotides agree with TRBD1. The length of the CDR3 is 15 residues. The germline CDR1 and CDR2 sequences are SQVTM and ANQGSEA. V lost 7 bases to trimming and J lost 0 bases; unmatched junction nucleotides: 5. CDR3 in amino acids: CSGRDRGSTNEKLFF. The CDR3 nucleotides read TGCAGCGGTCGGGACAGGGGCTCAACTAATGAAAAACTGTTTTTT.

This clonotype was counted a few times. The CDR3 reads CASSVSGDTDTQYF. CDR3 DNA: TGCGCCAGCAGCGTTAGCGGGGACACAGATACGCAGTATTTT. The chain combines TRBV5-1 with TRBJ2-3; 8 positions agree with TRBD2. The CDR3 has 14 amino acids. CDR1 and CDR2 (germline): SGHRS, YFSETQ. Trimming cost V 4 bases and J 2 bases; bases outside gene matches: 3.

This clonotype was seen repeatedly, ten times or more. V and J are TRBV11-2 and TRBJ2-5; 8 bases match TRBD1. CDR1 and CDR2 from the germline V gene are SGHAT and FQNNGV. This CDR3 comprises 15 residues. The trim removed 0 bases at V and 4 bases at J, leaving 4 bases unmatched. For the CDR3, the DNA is TGTGCCAGCAGCTTAGATTGGGGGACAGGAGAGACCCAGTACTTC. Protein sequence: CASSLDWGTGETQYF. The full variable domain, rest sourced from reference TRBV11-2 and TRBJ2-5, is EAGVAQSPRYKIIEKRQSVAFWCNPISGHATLYWYQQILGQGPKLLIQFQNNGVVDDSQLPKDRFSAERLKGVDSTLKIQPAKLEDSAVYLCASSLDWGTGETQYFGPGTRLLVL.

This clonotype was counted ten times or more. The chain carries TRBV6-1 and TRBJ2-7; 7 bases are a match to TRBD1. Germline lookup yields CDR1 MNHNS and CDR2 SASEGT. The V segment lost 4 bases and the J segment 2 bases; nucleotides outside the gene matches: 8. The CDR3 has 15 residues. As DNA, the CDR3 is TGTGCCAGCAGTGCGTCCCGGGACAGCGCCTACGAGCAGTACTTC. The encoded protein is CASSASRDSAYEQYF.

CDR3 region: CSAGPSGAFSYGYTF. In DNA form, the CDR3 reads TGCAGTGCTGGACCATCGGGGGCGTTTTCCTATGGCTACACCTTC. V and J are TRBV20-1 and TRBJ1-2; possibly TRBD1 for D (6 bases). Germline values: CDR1 DFQATT, CDR2 SNEGSKA (reference sequence). V was trimmed by 5 bases and J by 4 bases, leaving 20 bases between them. CDR3 length: 15 residues.

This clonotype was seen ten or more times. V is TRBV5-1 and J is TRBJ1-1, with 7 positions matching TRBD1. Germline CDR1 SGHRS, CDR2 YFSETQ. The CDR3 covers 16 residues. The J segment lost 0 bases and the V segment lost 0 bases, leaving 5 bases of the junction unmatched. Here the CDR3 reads CASSLGDSNMNTEAFF. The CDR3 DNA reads TGCGCCAGCAGCTTGGGGGACAGCAATATGAACACTGAAGCTTTCTTT.

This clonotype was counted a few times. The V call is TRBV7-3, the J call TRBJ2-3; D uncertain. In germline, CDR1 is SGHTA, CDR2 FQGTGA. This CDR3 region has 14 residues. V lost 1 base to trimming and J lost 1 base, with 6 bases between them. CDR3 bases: TGTGCCAGCAGCTTAATAGGTGGCACAGATACGCAGTATTTT. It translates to CASSLIGGTDTQYF.

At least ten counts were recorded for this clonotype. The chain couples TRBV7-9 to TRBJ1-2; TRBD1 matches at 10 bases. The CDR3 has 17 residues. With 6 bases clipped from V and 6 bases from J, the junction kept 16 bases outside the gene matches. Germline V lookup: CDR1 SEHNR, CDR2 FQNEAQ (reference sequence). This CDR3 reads CASRRSSGDRGRDGYTF. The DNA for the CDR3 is TGTGCCAGCAGGAGATCTTCAGGGGACAGGGGACGGGATGGCTACACCTTC.

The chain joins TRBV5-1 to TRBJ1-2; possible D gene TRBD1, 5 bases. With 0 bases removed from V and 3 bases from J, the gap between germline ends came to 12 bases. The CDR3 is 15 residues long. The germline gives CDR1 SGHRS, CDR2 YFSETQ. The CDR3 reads CASSLDPGMDYGYTF. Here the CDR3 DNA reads TGCGCCAGCAGCTTGGATCCAGGGATGGACTATGGCTACACCTTC.

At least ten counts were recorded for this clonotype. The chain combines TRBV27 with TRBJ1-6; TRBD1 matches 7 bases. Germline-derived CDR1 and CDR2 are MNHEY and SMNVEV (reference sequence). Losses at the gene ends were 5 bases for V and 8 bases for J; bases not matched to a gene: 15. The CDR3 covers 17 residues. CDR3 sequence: CASSRRVRDRVDSPLHF. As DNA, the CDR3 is TGTGCCAGCAGTCGTCGTGTACGTGACAGGGTAGATTCACCCCTCCACTTT.

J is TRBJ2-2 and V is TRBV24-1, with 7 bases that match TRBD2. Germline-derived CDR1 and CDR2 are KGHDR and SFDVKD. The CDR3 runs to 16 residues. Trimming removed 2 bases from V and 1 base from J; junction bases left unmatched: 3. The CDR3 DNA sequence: TGTGCCACCAGTGATTGGTCTAGCGGGAACACCGGGGAGCTGTTTTTT. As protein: CATSDWSSGNTGELFF.

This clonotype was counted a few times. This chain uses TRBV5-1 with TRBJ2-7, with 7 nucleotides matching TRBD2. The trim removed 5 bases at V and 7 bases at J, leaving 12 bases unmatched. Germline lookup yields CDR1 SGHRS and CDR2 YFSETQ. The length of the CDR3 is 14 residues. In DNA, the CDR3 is TGCGCCAGCAGATACGAAGTCCTGGGAGGGGAGCAGTACTTC. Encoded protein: CASRYEVLGGEQYF.

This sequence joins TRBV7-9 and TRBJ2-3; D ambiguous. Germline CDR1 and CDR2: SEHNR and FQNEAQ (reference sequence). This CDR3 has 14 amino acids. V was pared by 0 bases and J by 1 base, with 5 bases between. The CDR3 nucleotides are TGTGCCAGCAGCTTAGCTACAGGCACAGATACGCAGTATTTT. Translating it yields CASSLATGTDTQYF.

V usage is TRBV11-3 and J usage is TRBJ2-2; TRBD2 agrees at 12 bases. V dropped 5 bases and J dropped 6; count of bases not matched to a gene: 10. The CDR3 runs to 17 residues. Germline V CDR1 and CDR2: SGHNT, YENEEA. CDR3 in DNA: TGTGCCAGCAGCACCTTGCTAGCGGGGGGGCCTTCCGGGGAGCTGTTTTTT. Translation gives CASSTLLAGGPSGELFF. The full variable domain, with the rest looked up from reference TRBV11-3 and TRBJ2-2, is EAGVVQSPRYKIIEKKQPVAFWCNPISGHNTLYWYLQNLGQGPELLIRYENEEAVDDSQLPKDRFSAERLKGVDSTLKIQPAELGDSAVYLCASSTLLAGGPSGELFFGEGSRLTVL.

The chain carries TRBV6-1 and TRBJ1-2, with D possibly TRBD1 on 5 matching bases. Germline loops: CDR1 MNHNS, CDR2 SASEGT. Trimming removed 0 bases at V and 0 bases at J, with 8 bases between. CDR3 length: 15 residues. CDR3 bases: TGTGCCAGCAGTGAAGCAAGGGGTTCTAACTATGGCTACACCTTC. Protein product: CASSEARGSNYGYTF.